Following are 18 T cell receptor beta chains from one sample sequenced in a study of cytomegalovirus exposure and HLA in healthy donors. 13 Jbeta primers and 60 Vbeta primers were used for the PCR. Measured with immunoSEQ multiplex PCR; TCRdb has only the in-frame clones, and not every one. The sample carries fewer than 150,000 clones, around four fifths recorded once. Sequencing was done on a sample of PBMCs. The receptors were gathered from a man between 25 and 39 years old in good health and CMV-seronegative.

The rearrangement links TRBV19 to TRBJ1-1; no reliable D call. This CDR3 spans 15 amino acids. Trimming cost V 5 bases and J 3 bases, with 16 bases left between them. Germline-derived CDR1 and CDR2 are LNHDA and SQIVND (reference sequence). CDR3 bases: TGTGCCAGTAGTTCCTATGAAGGGAGGCACACTGAAGCTTTCTTT. This translates into CASSSYEGRHTEAFF.

This chain uses TRBV29-1 with TRBJ2-2, with TRBD2 identical over 15 bases. Per the germline V gene, CDR1 is SQVTM and CDR2 is ANQGSEA. V gave up 5 bases and J gave up 2 bases; unmatched junction bases: 3. There are 16 residues in the CDR3. Written as DNA, the CDR3 is TGCAGCGTTCGGACTAGCGGGGGGGTTAACACCGGGGAGCTGTTTTTT. Translation gives CSVRTSGGVNTGELFF.

The chain carries TRBV6-1 and TRBJ2-7, with 14 bases lining up with TRBD2. Unmatched junction bases numbered 4, after V lost 6 bases and J lost 3 bases. The CDR3 is 15 amino acids. Germline loops: CDR1 MNHNS, CDR2 SASEGT. The CDR3 DNA follows: TGTGCCAGCAGATCGGGACTAGCGGGAGTCTACGAGCAGTACTTC. Protein: CASRSGLAGVYEQYF.

The CDR3 spells CSVESGQREAFF. DNA for the CDR3: TGCAGCGTTGAATCTGGACAGCGTGAAGCTTTCTTT. The J gene is TRBJ1-1, the V gene TRBV29-1, with D perhaps matching TRBD1 (6 bases). This CDR3 has 12 amino acids. V was clipped by 2 bases and J by 7 bases, with 11 bases between them. CDR1 is SQVTM and CDR2 is ANQGSEA in the germline V gene.

V is TRBV29-1 and J is TRBJ1-1; D is unresolved. The CDR3 runs to 13 residues. Germline CDR1 is SQVTM and CDR2 is ANQGSEA. The ends were cut back, 7 bases at V and 4 bases at J, with 16 bases in the middle. The CDR3 sequence: CSAGGLWGTEAFF. Written as DNA, the CDR3 is TGCAGCGCCGGCGGACTGTGGGGCACTGAAGCTTTCTTT.

This clone was detected only a few times. This sequence joins TRBV2 and TRBJ2-1; a possible D gene is TRBD2 (5 bases). The V end was cut by 6 bases, the J end by 3 bases, with 15 bases between. The CDR3 sequence is 15 residues long. Germline values: CDR1 SNHLY, CDR2 FYNNEI. The CDR3 nucleotides read TGTGCCAGCAGGGACTCAGGACCGTACTACAATGAGCAGTTCTTC. Translation gives CASRDSGPYYNEQFF. Looking up the rest from reference TRBV2 and TRBJ2-1 gives the full variable domain: EPEVTQTPSHQVTQMGQEVILRCVPISNHLYFYWYRQILGQKVEFLVSFYNNEISEKSEIFDDQFSVERPDGSNFTLKIRSTKLEDSAMYFCASRDSGPYYNEQFFGPGTRLTVL.

The gene calls are TRBV4-1 and TRBJ1-4, with unresolved D. Germline assignment: CDR1 MGHRA and CDR2 YSYEKL. The CDR3 loop spans 16 amino acids. V dropped 0 bases and J dropped 7 bases, with 15 bases sitting between them. The CDR3 region has the DNA TGCGCCAGCAGCCAAGAGGGGTCGGGGTTGGGTGAAAAACTGTTTTTT. Residues: CASSQEGSGLGEKLFF.

The chain joins TRBV4-1 to TRBJ2-7, with D possibly TRBD1 on 5 matching bases. With 2 bases removed from V and 6 bases from J, the gap between germline ends came to 17 bases. The CDR3 is 15 amino acids. The germline V gene has CDR1 MGHRA and CDR2 YSYEKL. The CDR3 DNA reads as TGCGCCAGCAGCCAATCTGAGGAAGGGGTACGCGAGCAGTACTTC. Protein product: CASSQSEEGVREQYF.

The V call is TRBV19, the J call TRBJ2-5; D remains ambiguous. The V end lost 6 bases, the J end lost 0 bases, and 14 bases lay between the germline ends. CDR1 is LNHDA, CDR2 SQIVND, per germline (reference sequence). There are 15 residues in the CDR3. The CDR3 protein is CASSIVGPHQETQYF. The DNA of the CDR3 is TGTGCCAGTAGCATCGTGGGCCCTCACCAAGAGACCCAGTACTTC.

Here the CDR3 reads CASSPTLQEETQYF. The DNA of the CDR3 is TGTGCCAGCTCTCCAACCCTACAGGAAGAGACCCAGTACTTC. This rearrangement joins TRBV18 to TRBJ2-5; D might be TRBD1 (5 bases). Between the trimmed V and J ends, which lost 6 bases and 3 bases, there was a span of 14 bases. Germline CDR1 KGHSH, CDR2 LQKENI. This CDR3 contains 14 residues.

The V and J genes are TRBV9 and TRBJ1-2; D not resolved. This CDR3 comprises 14 residues. Germline CDR1 and CDR2: SGDLS and YYNGEE. Trimming cost V 0 bases and J 5 bases, with 11 bases left between them. The CDR3 sequence: CASSVDPGRYGYTF. DNA for the CDR3: TGTGCCAGCAGCGTAGACCCAGGCAGATATGGCTACACCTTC.

The V and J genes are TRBV25-1 and TRBJ2-7, with 7 bases matching TRBD1. V lost 4 bases, J lost 0 bases, and 6 bases stayed unmatched. The CDR3 runs 15 residues. Germline CDR1 reads MGHDK; CDR2 reads SYGVNS. CDR3 residues: CASSARQGFSYEQYF. For the CDR3, the DNA is TGTGCCAGCAGTGCGCGACAGGGATTCTCCTACGAGCAGTACTTC.

This clone has only a few counts. V and J are TRBV7-9 and TRBJ2-1; D may be TRBD2 (5 bases). The CDR3 covers 15 residues. Trimming took 5 bases from V and 4 from J, leaving 15 bases between them. From germline, CDR1 is SEHNR and CDR2 FQNEAQ (reference sequence). CDR3: CASSNRTGFYNEQFF. The CDR3 DNA is TGTGCCAGCAGCAACCGGACTGGGTTTTACAATGAGCAGTTCTTC.

The rearrangement links TRBV15 to TRBJ2-7, with 9 bases matching TRBD1. Germline V gene lookup returns CDR1 LNHNV and CDR2 YYDKDF (reference sequence). The CDR3 spans 15 residues. V gave up 4 bases and J gave up 6 bases; unmatched junction bases: 10. The CDR3 nucleotides are TGTGCCACCAGCATTTACAGGGGGCCAGCGGGCGAGCAGTACTTC. Translating it yields CATSIYRGPAGEQYF.

The gene calls are TRBV29-1 and TRBJ1-2; D gene unclear. The germline CDR1 and CDR2 sequences are SQVTM and ANQGSEA. The V end was cut by 3 bases, the J end by 4 bases, with 24 bases between. The CDR3 is 17 residues long. CDR3 bases: TGCAGCGTTGACGCCTTTGAAGTTTTATCAGTCGCCTATGGCTACACCTTC. It yields the protein CSVDAFEVLSVAYGYTF.

V gene TRBV29-1 combines with J gene TRBJ1-2; D ambiguous. CDR3 length: 13 residues. Germline lookup yields CDR1 SQVTM and CDR2 ANQGSEA. V lost 7 bases and J 3 bases, leaving 15 bases between the germline ends. CDR3: CSAGHGVYYGYTF. The CDR3, as DNA: TGCAGCGCCGGTCACGGAGTCTACTATGGCTACACCTTC.

The rearrangement links TRBV15 to TRBJ2-3; no firm D call. The CDR3 sequence is 16 residues long. The V end lost 1 base, the J end lost 1 base, and 12 bases lay between the germline ends. CDR1 is LNHNV and CDR2 is YYDKDF in the germline V gene (reference sequence). CDR3 in DNA: TGTGCCACCAGCAGAGCTTATGAAGCACGCACAGATACGCAGTATTTT. It specifies CATSRAYEARTDTQYF.

The chain joins TRBV6-1 to TRBJ2-3, with D perhaps TRBD2 (6 bases). V was clipped by 8 bases and J by 1 base, with 16 bases between them. Germline V CDR1 and CDR2: MNHNS, SASEGT. This CDR3 is 15 amino acids long. CDR3 region: CASGTLQWGTDTQYF. The CDR3 region has the DNA TGTGCCAGCGGGACTCTCCAATGGGGCACAGATACGCAGTATTTT.